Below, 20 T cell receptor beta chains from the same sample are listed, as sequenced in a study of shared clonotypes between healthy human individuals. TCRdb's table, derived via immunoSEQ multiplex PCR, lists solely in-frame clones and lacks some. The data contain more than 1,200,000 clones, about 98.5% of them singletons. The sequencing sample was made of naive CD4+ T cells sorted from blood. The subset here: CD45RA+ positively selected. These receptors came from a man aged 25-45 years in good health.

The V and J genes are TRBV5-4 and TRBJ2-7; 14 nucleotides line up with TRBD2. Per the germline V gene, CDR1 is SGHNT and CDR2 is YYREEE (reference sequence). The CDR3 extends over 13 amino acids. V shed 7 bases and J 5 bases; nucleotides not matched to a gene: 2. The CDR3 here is CASGTSGSHEQYF. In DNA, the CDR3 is TGTGCCAGCGGGACTAGCGGGAGCCACGAGCAGTACTTC.

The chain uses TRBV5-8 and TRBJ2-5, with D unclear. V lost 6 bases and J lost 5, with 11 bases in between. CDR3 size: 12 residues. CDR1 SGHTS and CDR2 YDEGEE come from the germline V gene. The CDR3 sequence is CASIVIPETQYF. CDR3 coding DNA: TGTGCCAGCATCGTAATTCCCGAGACCCAGTACTTC. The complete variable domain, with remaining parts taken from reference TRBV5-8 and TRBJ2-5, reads EAGVTQSPTHLIKTRGQQATLRCSPISGHTSVYWYQQALGLGLQFLLWYDEGEERNRGNFPPRFSGRQFPNYSSELNVNALELEDSALYLCASIVIPETQYFGPGTRLLVL.

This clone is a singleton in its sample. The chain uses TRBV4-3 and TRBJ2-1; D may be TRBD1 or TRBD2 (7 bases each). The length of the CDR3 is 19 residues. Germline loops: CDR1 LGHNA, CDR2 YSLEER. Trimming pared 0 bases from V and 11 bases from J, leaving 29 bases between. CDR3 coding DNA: TGCGCCAGCAGCCAAGATATCGCCCCGGGACAGCCAATACTAGCGCAGCAGTTCTTC. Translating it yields CASSQDIAPGQPILAQQFF.

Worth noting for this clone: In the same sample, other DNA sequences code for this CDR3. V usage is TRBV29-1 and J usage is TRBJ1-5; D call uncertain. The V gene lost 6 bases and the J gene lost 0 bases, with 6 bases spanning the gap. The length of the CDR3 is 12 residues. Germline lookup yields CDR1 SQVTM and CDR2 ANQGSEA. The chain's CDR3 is CSVGDSNQPQHF. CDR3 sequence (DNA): TGCAGCGTGGGAGATAGCAATCAGCCCCAGCATTTT. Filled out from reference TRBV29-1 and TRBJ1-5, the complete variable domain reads SAVISQKPSRDICQRGTSLTIQCQVDSQVTMMFWYRQQPGQSLTLIATANQGSEATYESGFVIDKFPISRPNLTFSTLTVSNMSPEDSSIYLCSVGDSNQPQHFGDGTRLSIL.

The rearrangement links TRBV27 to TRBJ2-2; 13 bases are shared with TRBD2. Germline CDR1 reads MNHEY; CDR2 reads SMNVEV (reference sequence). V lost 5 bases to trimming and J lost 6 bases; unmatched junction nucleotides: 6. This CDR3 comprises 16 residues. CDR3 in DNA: TGTGCCAGCAGTCCGGGGACTAGCGGGAAAGCCGGGGAGCTGTTTTTT. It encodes CASSPGTSGKAGELFF.

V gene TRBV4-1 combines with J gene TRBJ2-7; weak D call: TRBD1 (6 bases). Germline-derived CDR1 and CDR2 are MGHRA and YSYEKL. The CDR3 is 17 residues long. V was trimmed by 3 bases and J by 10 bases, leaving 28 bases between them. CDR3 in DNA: TGCGCCAGCAGCCAGGTGGGATTAAAACAGGGACCGGAAGAACAGTACTTC. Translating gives CASSQVGLKQGPEEQYF.

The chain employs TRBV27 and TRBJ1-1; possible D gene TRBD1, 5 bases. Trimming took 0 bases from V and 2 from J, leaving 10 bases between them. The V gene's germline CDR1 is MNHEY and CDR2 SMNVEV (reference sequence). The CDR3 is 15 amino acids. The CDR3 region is CASSLSKGFNTEAFF. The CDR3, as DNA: TGTGCCAGCAGTTTATCGAAGGGGTTCAACACTGAAGCTTTCTTT.

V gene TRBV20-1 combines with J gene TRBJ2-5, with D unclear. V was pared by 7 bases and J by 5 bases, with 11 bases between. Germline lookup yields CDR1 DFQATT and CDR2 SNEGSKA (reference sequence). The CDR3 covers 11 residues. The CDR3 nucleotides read TGCAGTGTTAGGGATGCGGAGACCCAGTACTTC. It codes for CSVRDAETQYF.

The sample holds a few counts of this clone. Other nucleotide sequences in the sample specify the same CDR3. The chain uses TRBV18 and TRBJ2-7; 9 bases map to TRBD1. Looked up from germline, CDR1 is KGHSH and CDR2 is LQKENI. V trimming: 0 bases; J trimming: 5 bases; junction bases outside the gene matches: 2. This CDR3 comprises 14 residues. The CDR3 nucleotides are TGTGCCAGCTCACCACCGGGACAGGGAAACGAGCAGTACTTC. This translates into CASSPPGQGNEQYF.

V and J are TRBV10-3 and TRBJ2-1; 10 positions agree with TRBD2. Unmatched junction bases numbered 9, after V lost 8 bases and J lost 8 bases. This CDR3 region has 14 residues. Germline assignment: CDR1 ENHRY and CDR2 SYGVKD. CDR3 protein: CAIAGLAGVYEQFF. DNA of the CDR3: TGTGCCATCGCCGGGCTAGCGGGAGTGTATGAGCAGTTCTTC.

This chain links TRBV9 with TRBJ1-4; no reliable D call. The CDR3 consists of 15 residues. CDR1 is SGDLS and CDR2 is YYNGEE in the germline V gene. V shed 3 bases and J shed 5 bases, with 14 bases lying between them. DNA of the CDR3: TGTGCCAGCAGCGCCAGTAGGTCCCGAAATGAAAAACTGTTTTTT. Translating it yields CASSASRSRNEKLFF.

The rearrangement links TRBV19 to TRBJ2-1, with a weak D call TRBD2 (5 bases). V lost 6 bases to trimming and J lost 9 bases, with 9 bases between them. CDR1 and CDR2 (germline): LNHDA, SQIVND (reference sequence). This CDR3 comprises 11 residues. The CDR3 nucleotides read TGTGCCAGTAGCGGGAAGATTGAGCAGTTCTTC. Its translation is CASSGKIEQFF.

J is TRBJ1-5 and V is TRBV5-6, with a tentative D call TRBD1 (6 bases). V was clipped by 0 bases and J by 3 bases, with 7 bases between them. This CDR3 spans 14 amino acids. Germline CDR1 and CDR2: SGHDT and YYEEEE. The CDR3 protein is CASSLGQDNQPQHF. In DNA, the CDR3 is TGTGCCAGCAGCTTGGGACAGGACAATCAGCCCCAGCATTTT.

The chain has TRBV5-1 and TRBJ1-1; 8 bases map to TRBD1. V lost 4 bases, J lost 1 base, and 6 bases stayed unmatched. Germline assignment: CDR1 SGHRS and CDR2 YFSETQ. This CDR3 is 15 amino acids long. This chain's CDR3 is CASSLDRAGNTEAFF. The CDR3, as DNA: TGCGCCAGCAGCCTGGACAGGGCCGGGAACACTGAAGCTTTCTTT.

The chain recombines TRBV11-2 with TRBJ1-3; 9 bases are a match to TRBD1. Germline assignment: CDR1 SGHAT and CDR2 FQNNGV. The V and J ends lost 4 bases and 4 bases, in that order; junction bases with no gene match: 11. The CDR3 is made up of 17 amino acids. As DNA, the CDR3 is TGTGCCAGCAGCTCGAACCCCGGGACAGGGAGCGGAAACACCATATATTTT. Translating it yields CASSSNPGTGSGNTIYF.

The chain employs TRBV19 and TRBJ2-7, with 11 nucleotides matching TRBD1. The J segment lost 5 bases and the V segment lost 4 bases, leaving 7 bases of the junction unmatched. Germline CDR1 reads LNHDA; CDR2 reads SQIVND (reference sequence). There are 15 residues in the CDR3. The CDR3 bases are TGTGCCAGTAGTACCGCTGGGACAGGGGGTCACGAGCAGTACTTC. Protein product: CASSTAGTGGHEQYF.

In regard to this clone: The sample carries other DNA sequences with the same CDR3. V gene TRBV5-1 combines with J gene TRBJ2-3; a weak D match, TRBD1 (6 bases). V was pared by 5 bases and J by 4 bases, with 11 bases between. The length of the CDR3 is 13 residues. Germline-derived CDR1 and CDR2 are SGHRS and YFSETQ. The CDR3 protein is CASSPQGSDTQYF. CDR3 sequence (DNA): TGCGCCAGCAGTCCCCAGGGGTCAGATACGCAGTATTTT.

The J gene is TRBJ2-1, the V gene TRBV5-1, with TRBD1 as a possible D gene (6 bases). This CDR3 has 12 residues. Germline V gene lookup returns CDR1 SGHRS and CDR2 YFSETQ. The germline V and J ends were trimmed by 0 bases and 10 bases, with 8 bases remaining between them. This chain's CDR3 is CASSLEGEEQFF. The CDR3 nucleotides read TGCGCCAGCAGCTTGGAGGGGGAGGAGCAGTTCTTC.

CDR3 residues: CASSLATSTDTQYF. The CDR3 nucleotides are TGTGCCAGCAGCTTAGCGACTAGCACAGATACGCAGTATTTT. The chain carries TRBV7-8 and TRBJ2-3; D is unresolved. Per the germline V gene, CDR1 is SGHVS and CDR2 is FQNEAQ. The CDR3 spans 14 residues. V lost 0 bases and J lost 0, with 4 bases in between.

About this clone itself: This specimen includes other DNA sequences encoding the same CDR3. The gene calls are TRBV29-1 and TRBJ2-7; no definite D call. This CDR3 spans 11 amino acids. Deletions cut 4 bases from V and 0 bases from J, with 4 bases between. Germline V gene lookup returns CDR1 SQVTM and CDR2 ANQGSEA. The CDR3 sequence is CSVAASYEQYF. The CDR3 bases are TGCAGCGTTGCGGCCTCCTACGAGCAGTACTTC.